The clone carrying this T cell receptor (beta chain) was observed a few times. The investigators amplified TCR beta CDR3 regions from RNA transcripts. With the HTBI primer set, the TCR CDR3 went through a first round of RT-PCR. MiXCR, applied by TCRdb to the multiplex PCR reads, yields one record per CDR3 protein. The sample shows 550,000 to 600,000 distinct CDR3 sequences, over 15% of them seen only once. This entry belongs to a study of T cells in Graves' hyperthyroidism and ophthalmopathy. The germline V gene encodes CDR1 LNHDA and CDR2 SQIVND (reference sequence). The CDR3 consists of 15 residues. Trimming pared 3 bases from V and 6 bases from J, leaving 16 bases between.

V usage is TRBV19 and J usage is TRBJ2-3; the D is unclear. The sample consisted of blood. The receptor was isolated from a woman aged 18-35 years with Graves' hyperthyroidism. The CDR3 is CASSIRGLGIDTQYF. The CDR3 DNA reads as TGTGCCAGTAGTATCCGCGGCCTTGGCATCGATACGCAGTATTTT.